A single sample gave rise to the 5 T cell receptor beta chains below, sequenced in a study of shared clonotypes between healthy human individuals. The assay was immunoSEQ multiplex PCR, and TCRdb's table has in-frame clones only and misses some. The sample comprises 950,000 to 1,300,000 clones, around 76% of which are singletons, and about 1.4% rests with the top ten. The specimen sequenced was memory CD4+ T cells sorted from blood. The subset was: CD45RA-negative fraction. The receptors were sampled from a man younger than 35 in good health.

The DNA for the CDR3 is TGTGCCAGCAGCTCGCGACAGGGGCGATCGGAGACCCAGTACTTC. Translation gives CASSSRQGRSETQYF. The chain employs TRBV7-2 and TRBJ2-5; 8 bases line up with TRBD1. Trimming removed 4 bases from V and 5 bases from J; junction bases left unmatched: 9. This CDR3 region has 15 residues. Germline V CDR1 and CDR2: SGHTA, FQGNSA.

The genes are TRBV27 and TRBJ1-2; perhaps TRBD1 as D (5 bases). The germline V gene has CDR1 MNHEY and CDR2 SMNVEV (reference sequence). CDR3 length equals 14 residues. The ends were cut back, 3 bases at V and 4 bases at J, with 12 bases in the middle. CDR3 in amino acids: CASSLVWGSYGYTF. The CDR3 DNA follows: TGTGCCAGCAGTTTGGTTTGGGGGTCCTATGGCTACACCTTC.

This clone was seen only once. The J gene is TRBJ1-6, the V gene TRBV18, with D tentatively TRBD1 (6 bases). The length of the CDR3 is 16 residues. Trimming pared 3 bases from V and 5 bases from J, leaving 14 bases between. Germline CDR1 reads KGHSH; CDR2 reads LQKENI. The CDR3 is CASSPTTRTDNSPLHF. DNA of the CDR3: TGTGCCAGCTCACCTACGACACGGACAGATAATTCACCCCTCCACTTT.

Details on this clone: The identical CDR3 is also encoded by other nucleotide sequences in the sample. The rearrangement links TRBV7-8 to TRBJ2-1; no clear D. V gave up 1 base and J gave up 0 bases, with 7 bases separating them. This CDR3 comprises 15 residues. The germline V gene encodes CDR1 SGHVS and CDR2 FQNEAQ. The CDR3, as DNA: TGTGCCAGCAGCTTAGATGGTAGCTCCTACAATGAGCAGTTCTTC. Protein sequence: CASSLDGSSYNEQFF.

The chain combines TRBV4-1 with TRBJ1-4, with D unresolved. The length of the CDR3 is 15 residues. In germline, CDR1 is MGHRA, CDR2 YSYEKL. V gave up 4 bases and J gave up 5 bases, with 14 bases separating them. CDR3 bases: TGCGCCAGCAGCCCCCCCAGCCGAGCAAATGAAAAACTGTTTTTT. Protein sequence: CASSPPSRANEKLFF.